Shown below are 30 T cell receptor beta chains from a single sample sequenced in a study of OX40 agonist ivuxolimab in advanced cancers. Method: immunoSEQ multiplex PCR; TCRdb's copy keeps in-frame clones and lacks some. Among about 67,000 clones listed, roughly 87% were seen once. The sample was CD4+ or CD8+ T cells sorted from blood, taken in a trial of the OX40 agonist ivuxolimab. The source of these receptors is an adult with an advanced solid tumor such as melanoma, head and neck, liver or kidney cancer.

This sequence joins TRBV11-2 and TRBJ2-5; 7 nucleotides agree with TRBD2. V dropped 5 bases and J dropped 1; count of bases not matched to a gene: 7. Germline-derived CDR1 and CDR2 are SGHAT and FQNNGV. This CDR3 contains 15 residues. In DNA form, the CDR3 reads TGTGCCAGCAGCCACCGACCTAGCGGCCAAGAGACCCAGTACTTC. Its protein is CASSHRPSGQETQYF.

The chain combines TRBV9 with TRBJ2-1; tentatively, D is TRBD1 (5 bases). From germline, CDR1 is SGDLS and CDR2 YYNGEE. CDR3 length: 13 amino acids. Trimming stripped 5 bases from V and 4 bases from J, with 10 bases between. The CDR3 sequence: CASRPDSYNEQFF. The CDR3 coding sequence is TGTGCCAGCAGACCTGACAGTTACAATGAGCAGTTCTTC.

The chain combines TRBV5-3 with TRBJ1-6, with D possibly TRBD1 on 5 matching bases. TRBV5-3 is an ORF, and what it does is uncertain. V was pared by 3 bases and J by 9 bases, with 16 bases between. CDR3 length equals 15 residues. CDR3 in DNA: TGTGCCAGAAGCTCCCCCTTTCGGGGCGCTTCACCCCTCCACTTT. It yields the protein CARSSPFRGASPLHF.

V is TRBV2 and J is TRBJ2-3; 9 bases line up with TRBD1. With V trimmed by 5 bases and J by 2 bases, 5 bases remained unmatched. This CDR3 has 15 amino acids. Germline CDR1 reads SNHLY; CDR2 reads FYNNEI. DNA of the CDR3: TGTGCCAGCAGTCGCATACAGGGGGCCACAGATACGCAGTATTTT. The encoded protein is CASSRIQGATDTQYF.

This chain joins TRBV10-3 and TRBJ1-2; a weak D match, TRBD1 (5 bases). The CDR3 consists of 13 residues. In germline, CDR1 is ENHRY, CDR2 SYGVKD. Trimming removed 3 bases at V and 3 bases at J, with 8 bases between. The CDR3 sequence: CAISDEGDYGYTF. CDR3 nucleotide sequence: TGTGCCATCAGTGATGAAGGGGACTATGGCTACACCTTC.

The rearrangement joins TRBV4-1 to TRBJ2-3; a possible D gene is TRBD2 (5 bases). The CDR3 consists of 14 residues. V lost 4 bases, J lost 0 bases, and 8 bases lay in between. Germline lookup yields CDR1 MGHRA and CDR2 YSYEKL. The CDR3 nucleotides read TGCGCCAGCAGCCTGGCTAGCAGCACAGATACGCAGTATTTT. This codes for CASSLASSTDTQYF.

This clone was detected only a few times. The CDR3 here is CASSLRQGNQPQHF. CDR3 in DNA: TGTGCCAGCAGCTTAAGGCAGGGTAATCAGCCCCAGCATTTT. The V and J genes are TRBV7-2 and TRBJ1-5; possible D gene TRBD1, 5 bases. Germline-derived CDR1 and CDR2 are SGHTA and FQGNSA. The CDR3 extends over 14 amino acids. V shed 2 bases and J shed 4 bases, with 9 bases lying between them.

J is TRBJ2-5 and V is TRBV18, with D possibly being TRBD2 (5 bases). This CDR3 comprises 14 residues. Germline V gives CDR1 KGHSH, CDR2 LQKENI. V was cut by 4 bases and J by 3 bases, with 12 bases left in between. The CDR3 region is CASSLRAVEETQYF. In nucleotides, the CDR3 is TGTGCCAGCTCACTGCGGGCAGTTGAAGAGACCCAGTACTTC.

The V gene is TRBV7-2, the J gene TRBJ1-5; D is uncertain. Germline-derived CDR1 and CDR2 are SGHTA and FQGNSA. The CDR3 is 13 residues long. The V end lost 0 bases, the J end lost 7 bases, and 7 bases lay between the germline ends. As DNA, the CDR3 is TGTGCCAGCAGCTTAGCTTACTCACAGCCCCAGCATTTT. Translation: CASSLAYSQPQHF.

This clone has just one count. The chain has TRBV28 and TRBJ1-2, with D maybe TRBD1 (5 bases). V lost 5 bases and J 4 bases, leaving 20 bases between the germline ends. This CDR3 comprises 16 residues. The germline V gene encodes CDR1 MDHEN and CDR2 SYDVKM. This chain's CDR3 is CASSLTGRVSAYGYTF. The CDR3 DNA reads as TGTGCCAGCAGTCTTACGGGCAGGGTCTCTGCCTATGGCTACACCTTC.

The chain recombines TRBV2 with TRBJ2-3; D not resolved. This CDR3 contains 14 residues. Germline loops: CDR1 SNHLY, CDR2 FYNNEI. The V and J ends lost 3 bases and 2 bases respectively, with 9 bases between them. This chain's CDR3 is CASSEATLTDTQYF. The CDR3 nucleotides read TGTGCCAGCAGTGAGGCTACCCTCACAGATACGCAGTATTTT.

J is TRBJ2-1 and V is TRBV29-1; tentatively, D is TRBD2 (5 bases). The length of the CDR3 is 12 residues. CDR1 is SQVTM, CDR2 ANQGSEA, per germline. Trimming removed 0 bases from V and 6 bases from J, with 6 bases in between. The CDR3 DNA reads TGCAGCGTTGAAGAGGACTCCAATGAGCAGTTCTTC. Amino acids: CSVEEDSNEQFF.

The chain combines TRBV5-6 with TRBJ2-7; the D is unclear. Germline V lookup: CDR1 SGHDT, CDR2 YYEEEE. The V end lost 1 base, the J end lost 4 bases, and 12 bases lay between the germline ends. This CDR3 region has 14 residues. CDR3 DNA: TGTGCCAGCAGCTTGTGGGCCAGGAGATACGAGCAGTACGTC. Protein sequence: CASSLWARRYEQYV.

This rearrangement joins TRBV6-5 to TRBJ1-6; D not certain. The CDR3 totals 14 residues. Per germline, CDR1 MNHEY and CDR2 SVGAGI. Trimming took 6 bases from V and 7 from J, leaving 13 bases between them. CDR3 residues: CASSQPHHNSPLHF. The CDR3 nucleotides read TGTGCCAGCAGCCAACCGCACCACAATTCACCCCTCCACTTT.

The J gene is TRBJ2-5, the V gene TRBV27; tentatively, D is TRBD1 or TRBD2 (6 bases each). The J call may not be correct, given that the DNA end is closer to TRBJ2-7. Germline-derived CDR1 and CDR2 are MNHEY and SMNVEV (reference sequence). There are 16 residues in the CDR3. The CDR3 sequence: CASSLSAEGGFYEQYF. As DNA, the CDR3 is TGTGCCAGCAGTTTATCGGCCGAGGGGGGCTTTTACGAGCAGTACTTC.

V and J are TRBV28 and TRBJ1-2; a possible D gene is TRBD1 (5 bases). There are 15 residues in the CDR3. Per germline, CDR1 MDHEN and CDR2 SYDVKM. V was trimmed by 3 bases and J by 0 bases, leaving 11 bases between them. The DNA for the CDR3 is TGTGCCAGCAGTTTTGCAGGGACCACTAACTATGGCTACACCTTC. Translation gives CASSFAGTTNYGYTF.

V is TRBV18 and J is TRBJ2-3, with TRBD1 matching 11 bases. CDR1 KGHSH and CDR2 LQKENI come from the germline V gene. The CDR3 has 16 residues. Trimming took 4 bases from V and 4 from J; bases not matched to a gene: 7. The CDR3 is CASSLTGTGGPDTQYF. The CDR3 DNA reads as TGTGCCAGCTCACTCACCGGGACAGGGGGTCCAGATACGCAGTATTTT.

This chain uses TRBV10-1 with TRBJ2-5; TRBD2 agrees at 9 bases. Germline-derived CDR1 and CDR2 are WNHNN and SYGVQD (reference sequence). Trimming removed 4 bases from V and 5 bases from J; junction bases left unmatched: 5. The CDR3 covers 14 residues. CDR3 region: CASSVRGGAETQYF. The CDR3 DNA is TGCGCCAGCAGTGTGCGGGGGGGCGCGGAGACCCAGTACTTC.

In DNA form, the CDR3 reads TGCGCCAGCGCGACCCACGTAGGTGTTGGTTCACCCCTCCACTTT. Its protein is CASATHVGVGSPLHF. This chain uses TRBV10-2 with TRBJ1-6; no clear D. The CDR3 covers 15 residues. V shed 8 bases and J shed 9 bases, with 20 bases lying between them. The germline gives CDR1 WSHSY, CDR2 SAAADI.

The chain uses TRBV11-2 and TRBJ2-7, with D unresolved. Germline CDR1 SGHAT, CDR2 FQNNGV. This CDR3 comprises 13 residues. V lost 1 base and J lost 5, with 9 bases in between. The CDR3 loop reads CASSLATSNEQYF. The CDR3 nucleotides are TGTGCCAGCAGCTTAGCTACCTCTAACGAGCAGTACTTC.

J is TRBJ2-6 and V is TRBV28, with TRBD1 as a possible D gene (6 bases). V lost 2 bases and J lost 4, with 12 bases in between. Per the germline V gene, CDR1 is MDHEN and CDR2 is SYDVKM. The CDR3 has 16 amino acids. This chain's CDR3 is CASSLRGGLGANVLTF. For the CDR3, the DNA is TGTGCCAGCAGTTTAAGAGGGGGATTGGGGGCCAACGTCCTGACTTTC. The entire variable domain, with the rest obtained from reference TRBV28 and TRBJ2-6, is as follows: DVKVTQSSRYLVKRTGEKVFLECVQDMDHENMFWYRQDPGLGLRLIYFSYDVKMKEKGDIPEGYSVSREKKERFSLILESASTNQTSMYLCASSLRGGLGANVLTFGAGSRLTVL.

This clone was detected a few times. The rearrangement links TRBV28 to TRBJ1-5, with D hard to call. Looked up from germline, CDR1 is MDHEN and CDR2 is SYDVKM. The CDR3 contains 14 residues. V was pared by 3 bases and J by 2 bases, with 8 bases between. The CDR3 nucleotides read TGTGCCAGCAGTTTCAGGAGGGGCAATCAGCCCCAGCATTTT. Residues: CASSFRRGNQPQHF.

This clone has just a few counts. The chain carries TRBV11-3 and TRBJ2-7; D is uncertain. With 1 base removed from V and 7 bases from J, the gap between germline ends came to 11 bases. From germline, CDR1 is SGHNT and CDR2 YENEEA. The CDR3 has 13 amino acids. CDR3 in DNA: TGTGCCAGCAGCTTAGGTATAGGTGGTGAGCAGTACTTC. The encoded protein is CASSLGIGGEQYF.

The chain links TRBV5-1 to TRBJ2-2; the match to TRBD1 covers 8 bases. The CDR3 covers 15 residues. CDR1 SGHRS and CDR2 YFSETQ come from the germline V gene. V lost 4 bases, J lost 4 bases, and 6 bases stayed unmatched. In DNA form, the CDR3 reads TGCGCCAGCAGCACGGACAGGGTGATCACCGGGGAGCTGTTTTTT. Protein sequence: CASSTDRVITGELFF.

The chain combines TRBV2 with TRBJ2-7, with D perhaps being TRBD1 or TRBD2 (6 bases each). Trimming stripped 1 base from V and 5 bases from J, with 21 bases between. There are 17 residues in the CDR3. Germline lookup yields CDR1 SNHLY and CDR2 FYNNEI. CDR3 sequence: CASSEGTKWGALHEQYV. CDR3 in DNA: TGTGCCAGCAGTGAAGGGACGAAGTGGGGGGCTCTTCACGAGCAGTACGTC.

The rearrangement links TRBV6-5 to TRBJ2-7; 7 bases align to TRBD1. Germline V gene data show CDR1 as MNHEY and CDR2 as SVGAGI. The V and J ends lost 5 bases and 4 bases, in that order; junction bases with no gene match: 5. This CDR3 spans 13 amino acids. The CDR3, as DNA: TGTGCCAGCAGTAGAGGGGGCAGGTACGAGCAGTACTTC. Amino acids: CASSRGGRYEQYF.

This clone was seen a single time. This chain uses TRBV10-1 with TRBJ2-3; D is undetermined. This CDR3 contains 14 residues. In germline, CDR1 is WNHNN, CDR2 SYGVQD (reference sequence). The V end was cut by 3 bases, the J end by 0 bases, with 7 bases between. CDR3 loop: CASSEGGSTDTQYF. In nucleotides, the CDR3 is TGCGCCAGCAGTGAAGGCGGTAGCACAGATACGCAGTATTTT.

The J gene is TRBJ1-1, the V gene TRBV6-5; D gene uncertain. The CDR3 sequence is 14 residues long. Trimming left V 6 bases short and J 0 bases short, with 11 bases between. Germline loops: CDR1 MNHEY, CDR2 SVGAGI. The CDR3 reads CASSPELLNTEAFF. CDR3 DNA sequence: TGTGCCAGCAGCCCGGAGCTTTTGAACACTGAAGCTTTCTTT.

For the CDR3, the DNA is TGTGCCAGCAGCAAAGCGGGGGCCAACGTCCTGACTTTC. Amino acids: CASSKAGANVLTF. V gene TRBV7-2 combines with J gene TRBJ2-6; D is uncertain. This CDR3 comprises 13 residues. Trimming took off 5 bases at V and 4 bases at J, with 6 bases between the two ends. Germline CDR1 reads SGHTA; CDR2 reads FQGNSA.

This clone was seen only a few times. CDR3 nucleotides: TGTGCCAGTACGACAGGGGCGGAAAAACTGTTTTTT. Encoded protein: CASTTGAEKLFF. This chain joins TRBV25-1 and TRBJ1-4; 8 bases are a match to TRBD1. From germline, CDR1 is MGHDK and CDR2 SYGVNS. V was clipped by 9 bases and J by 8 bases; unmatched bases: 5. CDR3 length: 12 residues.